This T cell receptor beta chain was sequenced during a study of graft-versus-host responses after intestinal transplantation. As for this clone: The antigen is unknown.

The data were produced by immunoSEQ multiplex PCR, yet TCRdb's version contains in-frame clones alone and is incomplete. Found here are roughly 100,000 clones, roughly 84% of them singletons; the top ten hold over 0.7%. The specimen was unstimulated CD4+ T cells sorted from spleen or lymph node cells, collected before intestinal transplant. This TCR derives from a human donor who received an intestinal transplant.

The CDR3 DNA reads TGTGCCTGGAGTGTACTATGGAGCTACACCTTC. The encoded protein is CAWSVLWSYTF. The chain has TRBV30 and TRBJ1-2; no reliable D call. The CDR3 runs 11 residues. V lost 0 bases to trimming and J lost 9 bases, with 8 bases between them. The germline gives CDR1 GTSNPN, CDR2 SVGIG (reference sequence).